The 20 T cell receptor beta chains in this list originate from one sample, sequenced in a study of cytomegalovirus exposure and HLA in healthy donors (dated 2017 in TCRdb). The library was produced with the immunoSEQ multiplex PCR assay. A mixture of 60 forward primers for TCR Vbeta segments and 13 reverse primers for TCR Jbeta segments was used in the multiplex PCR. Drawn from immuneACCESS, this table holds only the in-frame rearrangements with V and J called that TCRdb kept. Clones are partly lost; checked studies trace under half to an unresolved V gene and leave the rest unexplained. The sample data list around 150,000 clones, and just under 65% of these were observed just once. About 7.1% of the sample comes from the top ten. The sample comprised PBMCs. The receptors shown here come from a woman aged 60 to 75 in good health and CMV-seropositive.

The gene calls are TRBV4-1 and TRBJ2-7, with TRBD2 identical over 12 bases. The CDR3 is 18 residues long. V was clipped by 4 bases and J by 5 bases; unmatched bases: 15. Germline V gene data show CDR1 as MGHRA and CDR2 as YSYEKL. CDR3 DNA sequence: TGCGCCAGCAGCCTCCGAGTGTCGACTAGCGGGAGAGGGAACGAGCAGTACTTC. It encodes CASSLRVSTSGRGNEQYF.

The V call is TRBV19, the J call TRBJ2-5; maybe TRBD1 (5 bases). Germline V gene data show CDR1 as LNHDA and CDR2 as SQIVND (reference sequence). Deletions cut 5 bases from V and 5 bases from J, with 12 bases between. There are 13 residues in the CDR3. CDR3: CASSSRTTETQYF. CDR3 in DNA: TGTGCCAGTAGTTCGCGGACAACGGAGACCCAGTACTTC.

This clone was counted between two and nine times. The rearrangement uses TRBV7-6 and TRBJ2-1; possible D gene TRBD2, 6 bases. The germline CDR1 and CDR2 sequences are SGHVS and FNYEAQ. The V end was cut by 5 bases, the J end by 6 bases, with 14 bases between. The CDR3 has 14 amino acids. CDR3: CASSQGTLPNEQFF. The CDR3 nucleotides read TGTGCCAGCAGCCAAGGGACTCTCCCCAATGAGCAGTTCTTC.

This clone has more than one count but fewer than ten. The chain couples TRBV29-1 to TRBJ2-3; tentatively, D is TRBD2 (5 bases). This CDR3 region has 14 residues. Trimming left V 7 bases short and J 7 bases short, with 21 bases between. Germline V gene lookup returns CDR1 SQVTM and CDR2 ANQGSEA. The CDR3 loop reads CSALGTEEAYTQYF. The CDR3 nucleotides read TGCAGCGCCCTAGGTACGGAGGAGGCTTATACGCAGTATTTT.

This rearrangement joins TRBV9 to TRBJ2-1; TRBD1 aligns across 7 bases. The CDR3 sequence is 15 residues long. CDR1 is SGDLS, CDR2 YYNGEE, per germline. The trim removed 3 bases at V and 2 bases at J, leaving 5 bases unmatched. As DNA, the CDR3 is TGTGCCAGCAGCGAACCGGGACAGCCCTACAATGAGCAGTTCTTC. It yields the protein CASSEPGQPYNEQFF.

In DNA form, the CDR3 reads TGTGCCAGCAGTATCGGACTAGCGGGAGTAGGATACGAGCAGTACTTC. Amino acids: CASSIGLAGVGYEQYF. The rearrangement links TRBV27 to TRBJ2-5; 13 bases are a match to TRBD2. The J call is in doubt because the DNA end fits TRBJ2-7 better. Germline lookup yields CDR1 MNHEY and CDR2 SMNVEV (reference sequence). This CDR3 region has 16 residues.

This clone was seen a single time. The J gene is TRBJ2-1, the V gene TRBV9, with 9 bases lining up with TRBD1. The CDR3 runs 15 residues. The ends lost 2 bases at V and 2 bases at J; junction bases unmatched: 2. Germline V lookup: CDR1 SGDLS, CDR2 YYNGEE. DNA for the CDR3: TGTGCCAGCAGCGTTGGGACAGGGACCTACAATGAGCAGTTCTTC. Its protein product is CASSVGTGTYNEQFF.

This clone occurred a few times. The V and J genes are TRBV28 and TRBJ2-1; TRBD2 agrees at 8 bases. Trimming at V came to 4 bases and at J to 10 bases, leaving 12 bases not matched to a gene. This CDR3 has 15 residues. Germline-derived CDR1 and CDR2 are MDHEN and SYDVKM. The CDR3 bases are TGTGCCAGCAGTTACGTTGGGGCGGGGGGTCTGGAGCAGTTCTTC. Translation gives CASSYVGAGGLEQFF.

This clone was recorded a few times. J is TRBJ1-2 and V is TRBV20-1, with 9 bases matching TRBD1. CDR1 and CDR2 from the germline V gene are DFQATT and SNEGSKA (reference sequence). CDR3 length: 11 amino acids. The CDR3, as DNA: TGCATTGGACAGGGGCCTAGGGGCTACACCTTC. As protein: CIGQGPRGYTF.

The chain carries TRBV7-9 and TRBJ1-2, with D hard to call. Looked up from germline, CDR1 is SEHNR and CDR2 is FQNEAQ (reference sequence). Trimming shortened V by 0 bases and J by 6 bases, and 5 bases separated the two germline ends. The CDR3 extends over 12 amino acids. CDR3 DNA sequence: TGTGCCAGCAGCTTAGCAGGAGATGGCTACACCTTC. This translates into CASSLAGDGYTF.

This chain uses TRBV30 with TRBJ1-1; TRBD1 matches 8 bases. The germline V gene has CDR1 GTSNPN and CDR2 SVGIG (reference sequence). V was pared by 5 bases and J by 6 bases, with 5 bases of the junction left unmatched. The CDR3 has 12 residues. The CDR3 nucleotides read TGTGCCTGGGGTCAGGGGGCAGCTGAAGCTTTCTTT. It codes for CAWGQGAAEAFF.

The chain combines TRBV9 with TRBJ2-3; TRBD2 might be the D (6 bases). The V gene lost 0 bases and the J gene lost 2 bases, with 16 bases spanning the gap. This CDR3 has 17 residues. From germline, CDR1 is SGDLS and CDR2 YYNGEE. CDR3 DNA sequence: TGTGCCAGCAGCGTAGAAGCCCAGCGGGCCAACACAGATACGCAGTATTTT. Its protein is CASSVEAQRANTDTQYF.

J is TRBJ2-7 and V is TRBV28, with 7 bases fitting TRBD2. V trimming: 3 bases; J trimming: 3 bases; junction bases outside the gene matches: 5. The CDR3 totals 14 residues. Germline V CDR1 and CDR2: MDHEN, SYDVKM. CDR3 bases: TGTGCCAGCAGTTTGCTAGCGGCTTACTACGAGCAGTACTTC. Its translation is CASSLLAAYYEQYF. The full variable domain, in which reference TRBV28 and TRBJ2-7 provide the parts outside the CDR3, is DVKVTQSSRYLVKRTGEKVFLECVQDMDHENMFWYRQDPGLGLRLIYFSYDVKMKEKGDIPEGYSVSREKKERFSLILESASTNQTSMYLCASSLLAAYYEQYFGPGTRLTVT.

V is TRBV28 and J is TRBJ2-7; 7 positions match TRBD2. The CDR3 covers 15 residues. CDR1 and CDR2 from the germline V gene are MDHEN and SYDVKM. V lost 1 base and J lost 2; bases outside the gene matches: 5. CDR3 sequence: CASSLLASGAYEQYF. The CDR3 DNA is TGTGCCAGCAGTTTATTGGCTAGCGGAGCCTACGAGCAGTACTTC.

The CDR3 bases are TGTGCCAGCAGCGTCAGTTCCAGCACAGATACGCAGTATTTT. This gives the protein CASSVSSSTDTQYF. The chain joins TRBV9 to TRBJ2-3; D is unclear. The germline CDR1 and CDR2 sequences are SGDLS and YYNGEE. The V and J ends lost 2 bases and 0 bases respectively, with 7 bases between them. CDR3 length: 14 amino acids.

This clone was detected a few times. V is TRBV5-6 and J is TRBJ2-4; D gene ambiguous. Looked up from germline, CDR1 is SGHDT and CDR2 is YYEEEE. The CDR3 consists of 14 residues. Deletions cut 1 base from V and 1 base from J, with 6 bases between. The CDR3 here is CASSLSGAKNIQYF. For the CDR3, the DNA is TGTGCCAGCAGCTTGTCCGGGGCCAAAAACATTCAGTACTTC.

The chain recombines TRBV20-1 with TRBJ2-5; no reliable D call. The V gene lost 8 bases and the J gene lost 2 bases, with 9 bases spanning the gap. Germline V CDR1 and CDR2: DFQATT, SNEGSKA (reference sequence). The CDR3 runs 11 residues. CDR3 sequence (DNA): TGCAGTCTACGCTCTCAAGAGACCCAGTACTTC. Protein product: CSLRSQETQYF.

The V and J genes are TRBV28 and TRBJ1-3, with unresolved D. Trimming pared 5 bases from V and 0 bases from J, leaving 14 bases between. Germline CDR1 and CDR2: MDHEN and SYDVKM. The CDR3 consists of 16 residues. Here the CDR3 DNA reads TGTGCCAGCAGTCTGGGAGACGCTACCTCTGGAAACACCATATATTTT. This encodes CASSLGDATSGNTIYF.

V is TRBV19 and J is TRBJ2-7, with D possibly matching TRBD1 (5 bases). The germline gives CDR1 LNHDA, CDR2 SQIVND (reference sequence). Trimming took off 5 bases at V and 1 base at J, with 6 bases between the two ends. The CDR3 consists of 12 residues. This CDR3 is CASSSGSYEQYF. The CDR3 nucleotides are TGTGCCAGTAGTTCAGGGTCCTACGAGCAGTACTTC.

The chain links TRBV27 to TRBJ1-2, with 9 bases lining up with TRBD1. J lost 6 bases, V lost 5 bases, and 7 bases had no gene match. CDR1 is MNHEY, CDR2 SMNVEV, per germline (reference sequence). CDR3 length: 14 residues. CDR3 residues: CASSDIQGAHGYTF. The DNA of the CDR3 is TGTGCCAGCAGTGACATACAGGGGGCTCATGGCTACACCTTC.